What follows are 16 T cell receptor beta chains derived from one specimen sequenced in a study of regulatory T cells in long-lasting Graves disease. Time point described: newly diagnosed GD, antithyroid drugs for less than 3 months. PBMC-derived RNA was used for the TCR library. Construction of the TCR beta libraries employed iRepertoire HTBI primers in conjunction with Arm-PCR of CDR3 regions. TCRdb re-called the multiplex PCR reads through MiXCR, storing one row per CDR3 protein. The repertoire includes 500,000 or so distinct CDR3 sequences, roughly 16% of them detected once, and 12% sits in the top ten. The data were also submitted as part of a second study, on T cells in Graves' hyperthyroidism and ophthalmopathy.

The specimen was peripheral blood mononuclear cells (PBMCs), collected at new diagnosis, from a patient treated with antithyroid drugs. All receptors come from a man aged 35-49 years with Graves disease.

This clonotype was recorded many times. The chain carries TRBV7-3 and TRBJ2-3; TRBD2 matches at 9 bases. Germline-derived CDR1 and CDR2 are SGHTA and FQGTGA. V dropped 5 bases and J dropped 5; count of bases not matched to a gene: 11. CDR3 length: 16 residues. The CDR3 nucleotides read TGTGCCAGCAGCCCCCAAGGCGGGAGGGCCTTAGATACGCAGTATTTT. Its protein is CASSPQGGRALDTQYF.

The genes are TRBV7-2 and TRBJ2-1; TRBD1 agrees at 10 bases. CDR1 is SGHTA, CDR2 FQGNSA, per germline. CDR3 size: 11 residues. J gave up 15 bases and V 4 bases, and 3 bases lay outside the gene matches. For the CDR3, the DNA is TGTGCCAGCAGCTCGACAGGGGGCATGTTCTTC. This codes for CASSSTGGMFF.

At least ten counts were recorded for this clonotype. This rearrangement joins TRBV30 to TRBJ2-3; 13 nucleotides align to TRBD2. Germline CDR1 is GTSNPN and CDR2 is SVGIG (reference sequence). V shed 4 bases and J 4 bases; nucleotides not matched to a gene: 8. The CDR3 contains 16 residues. CDR3 amino acids: CAWTFGLAGVADTQYF. For the CDR3, the DNA is TGTGCCTGGACGTTTGGACTAGCGGGAGTGGCAGATACGCAGTATTTT.

This clonotype was recorded many times. The chain employs TRBV3-1 and TRBJ2-1, with D possibly being TRBD2 (5 bases). Germline V gene sequence: CDR1 LGHDT, CDR2 YNNKEL (reference sequence). Trimming took off 6 bases at V and 4 bases at J, with 19 bases between the two ends. This CDR3 is 16 amino acids long. The CDR3 nucleotides are TGTGCCAGCAGTCGAGTCTTGGGGAGCAGGTACAATGAGCAGTTCTTC. It encodes CASSRVLGSRYNEQFF.

This clonotype has a count of ten or more. The chain joins TRBV14 to TRBJ2-1; D is ambiguous. The germline gives CDR1 SGHDN, CDR2 FVKESK. The V end was cut by 0 bases, the J end by 3 bases, with 15 bases between. This CDR3 region has 17 residues. This chain's CDR3 is CASSQETTQGFYNEQFF. Here the CDR3 DNA reads TGTGCCAGCAGCCAAGAAACAACGCAAGGTTTCTACAATGAGCAGTTCTTC.

The gene calls are TRBV19 and TRBJ1-2; tentative D call: TRBD1 (6 bases). Per germline, CDR1 LNHDA and CDR2 SQIVND (reference sequence). The length of the CDR3 is 14 residues. Trimming left V 3 bases short and J 3 bases short, with 11 bases between. For the CDR3, the DNA is TGTGCCAGTAGTATGTCCAGGGGTGACTATGGCTACACCTTC. Its translation is CASSMSRGDYGYTF.

Regarding this clonotype: This may arise from a read error, as a much more abundant clone is one base away. The CDR3 ends on some other residue instead of the conserved phenylalanine or tryptophan, so this is likely a read error. This chain connects TRBV7-8 to TRBJ2-1; D possibly corresponds to TRBD1 (6 bases). Germline values: CDR1 SGHVS, CDR2 FQNEAQ. This CDR3 comprises 12 residues. The CDR3 DNA is TGTGCCAGCAGCCATCGGGACAAAGAGCAGTTCCTC. As protein: CASSHRDKEQFL.

This clonotype has more than one count but fewer than ten. A much larger clone sits a single nucleotide away, making a read error possible. As the CDR3 is not closed by the conserved phenylalanine or tryptophan, this likely results from a read error. J is TRBJ1-1 and V is TRBV2; unclear D gene. In germline, CDR1 is SNHLY, CDR2 FYNNEI. Trimming left V 5 bases short and J 1 base short, with 8 bases between. There are 13 residues in the CDR3. CDR3 nucleotide sequence: TGTGCCAGCAGTTCACAGCAGAACACTGAAGCTTTCCTT. This translates into CASSSQQNTEAFL.

V gene TRBV20-1 combines with J gene TRBJ1-3; no firm D call. The germline V gene encodes CDR1 DFQATT and CDR2 SNEGSKA (reference sequence). The CDR3 is made up of 15 amino acids. CDR3 in DNA: TGCAGATTGATTAGGGAGTTCCTCTCTGGAAACACCATATATTTT. Translated: CRLIREFLSGNTIYF.

The CDR3 DNA is TGTGCCAGCAGCTTAGGGGTGGGACAGGGGGTTTGGGAGCAGTACTTC. The encoded protein is CASSLGVGQGVWEQYF. V and J are TRBV7-8 and TRBJ2-7; TRBD1 matches 11 bases. In germline, CDR1 is SGHVS, CDR2 FQNEAQ. The CDR3 length is 16 residues. J lost 7 bases, V lost 1 base, and 9 bases had no gene match.

The chain employs TRBV5-1 and TRBJ2-1; TRBD2 agrees at 10 bases. The CDR3 extends over 17 amino acids. V shed 4 bases, J shed 1 base, and the junction held 8 bases outside the gene matches. The germline CDR1 and CDR2 sequences are SGHRS and YFSETQ. CDR3: CASSRSLAGASYNEQFF. CDR3 sequence (DNA): TGCGCCAGCAGCCGTTCTCTAGCGGGAGCTTCCTACAATGAGCAGTTCTTC.

Only a few counts were recorded for this clonotype. The rearrangement links TRBV12-3 or TRBV12-4 to TRBJ1-2; TRBD1 matches 11 bases. CDR3 size: 17 residues. Unmatched junction bases numbered 8, after V lost 3 bases and J lost 2 bases. CDR3 protein: CASSFGTGGSYNYGYTF. The CDR3 DNA is TGTGCCAGCAGTTTTGGGACAGGGGGATCCTACAACTATGGCTACACCTTC.

The sample holds one count of this clonotype. This sequence joins TRBV5-1 and TRBJ2-3; 8 nucleotides line up with TRBD1. The germline gives CDR1 SGHRS, CDR2 YFSETQ. The trim removed 4 bases at V and 2 bases at J, leaving 12 bases unmatched. This CDR3 has 17 residues. The CDR3 sequence is CASSGAGGVYITDTQYF. Written as DNA, the CDR3 is TGCGCCAGCAGCGGGGCAGGGGGCGTCTATATCACAGATACGCAGTATTTT.

For this clonotype: A read error may explain this, as a much larger clone is one base away. V gene TRBV5-1 combines with J gene TRBJ2-7; 11 bases agree with TRBD1. With V trimmed by 2 bases and J by 6 bases, 10 bases remained unmatched. This CDR3 is 16 amino acids long. The germline gives CDR1 SGHRS, CDR2 YFSETQ. The CDR3 coding sequence is TGCGCCAGCAGCTTTCCCGGGACAGGGGGTCACGGCGAGCAGTACTTC. The encoded protein is CASSFPGTGGHGEQYF.

The chain couples TRBV12-3 or TRBV12-4 to TRBJ1-2, with D uncertain. V was shortened by 7 bases and J by 2 bases, with 11 bases between the two germline ends. The CDR3 covers 13 residues. CDR3 loop: CASTQGTNYGYTF. CDR3 DNA sequence: TGTGCCAGCACCCAAGGCACCAACTATGGCTACACCTTC.

This clonotype has at least ten counts. This chain joins TRBV7-8 and TRBJ1-3; 8 bases match TRBD1. The germline V gene has CDR1 SGHVS and CDR2 FQNEAQ. CDR3 length: 14 amino acids. V trimming: 5 bases; J trimming: 4 bases; junction bases outside the gene matches: 4. CDR3 in amino acids: CASSRTGSGNTIYF. The CDR3 coding sequence is TGTGCCAGCAGCCGGACAGGGAGCGGAAACACCATATATTTT.